One and the same sample provided the 5 T cell receptor beta chains below, sequenced in a study of blood T cell repertoires in COVID-19. Sequencing used immunoSEQ multiplex PCR; TCRdb keeps in-frame clones, though not all of them. The profile covers about 410,000 clones, with roughly 90% appearing a single time and 1.4% to 1.5% taken by the ten largest. The sequencing sample was made of peripheral blood. These receptors were collected from a woman aged 25 to 39 with active or convalescent COVID-19.

This rearrangement joins TRBV7-9 to TRBJ2-7; TRBD2 might be the D (6 bases). Trimming pared 0 bases from V and 3 bases from J, leaving 12 bases between. The CDR3 has 15 residues. CDR1 and CDR2 from the germline V gene are SEHNR and FQNEAQ (reference sequence). CDR3 sequence reads: CASSLASREIYEQYF. The DNA for the CDR3 is TGTGCCAGCAGCTTAGCGTCTCGGGAGATCTACGAGCAGTACTTC.

This chain joins TRBV30 and TRBJ2-7; D gene ambiguous. Trimming removed 0 bases from V and 3 bases from J, with 6 bases in between. In germline, CDR1 is GTSNPN, CDR2 SVGIG (reference sequence). The CDR3 runs 12 residues. CDR3 sequence: CAWSVLYYEQYF. The CDR3 DNA is TGTGCCTGGAGTGTACTATACTACGAGCAGTACTTC.

The chain links TRBV5-6 to TRBJ2-4; a weak D match, TRBD2 (5 bases). The ends were cut back, 0 bases at V and 3 bases at J, with 16 bases in the middle. The CDR3 spans 17 residues. CDR1 is SGHDT, CDR2 YYEEEE, per germline. CDR3 region: CASSLVGYSSDKNIQYF. For the CDR3, the DNA is TGTGCCAGCAGCTTGGTGGGGTATAGTAGCGACAAAAACATTCAGTACTTC.

This sequence joins TRBV19 and TRBJ2-5; 10 bases match TRBD1. Germline V gene sequence: CDR1 LNHDA, CDR2 SQIVND (reference sequence). There are 14 residues in the CDR3. J lost 5 bases, V lost 3 bases, and 3 bases had no gene match. CDR3 DNA sequence: TGTGCCAGTAGTATCGACAGGGGGCTTGAGACCCAGTACTTC. This codes for CASSIDRGLETQYF.

V usage is TRBV6-2 or TRBV6-3 and J usage is TRBJ2-3; possibly TRBD1 for D (5 bases). The CDR3 has 15 amino acids. Trimming left V 6 bases short and J 1 base short, with 14 bases between. Germline CDR1 MNHEY, CDR2 SVGEGT. CDR3 DNA sequence: TGTGCCAGCAGCTCAACAGGTATTGGCACAGATACGCAGTATTTT. Amino acid sequence: CASSSTGIGTDTQYF.